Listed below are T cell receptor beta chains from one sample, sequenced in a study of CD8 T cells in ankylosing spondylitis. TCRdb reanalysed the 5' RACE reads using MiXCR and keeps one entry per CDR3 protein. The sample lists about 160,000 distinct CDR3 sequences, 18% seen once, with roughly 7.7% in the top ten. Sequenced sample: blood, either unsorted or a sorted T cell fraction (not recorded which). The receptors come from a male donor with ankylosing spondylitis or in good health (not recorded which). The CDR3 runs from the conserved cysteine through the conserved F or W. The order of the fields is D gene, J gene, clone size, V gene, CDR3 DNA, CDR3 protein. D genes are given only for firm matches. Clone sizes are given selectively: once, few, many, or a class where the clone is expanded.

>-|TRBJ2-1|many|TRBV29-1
TGCAGCGTTCAGGGGTCCTACAATGAGCAGTTCTTC
CSVQGSYNEQFF
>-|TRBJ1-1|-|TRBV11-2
TGTGCCAGCAGCCCCCTGAACGCATTGGGCGCTTTCTTT
CASSPLNALGAFF
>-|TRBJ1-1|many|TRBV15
TGTGCCACCAGGACGGGACGGATGAACACTGAAGCTTTCTTT
CATRTGRMNTEAFF
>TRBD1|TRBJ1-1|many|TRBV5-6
TGTGCCAGCAGCTGGGGACAGGGCGACACTGAAGCTTTCTTT
CASSWGQGDTEAFF
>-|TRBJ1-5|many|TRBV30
TGTGCCTGGAGTGTCTCAAGTGGGTGGGGGAATCAGCCCCAGCATTTT
CAWSVSSGWGNQPQHF
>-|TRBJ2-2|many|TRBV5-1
TGCGCCAGCAGCTTGGTAGGACTGAACACCGGGGAGCTGTTTTTT
CASSLVGLNTGELFF
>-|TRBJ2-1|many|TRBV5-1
TGCGCCAGCAGCTTTGCTAGCGATGGGTTGGATGAGCAGTTCTTC
CASSFASDGLDEQFF
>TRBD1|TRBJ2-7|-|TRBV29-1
TGCAGCGTAGCCGGGACAGGGGCCTACGAGCAGTACTTC
CSVAGTGAYEQYF
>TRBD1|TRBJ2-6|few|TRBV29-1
TGCAGCGCCACGATACAGGGGGGTTTTCTCGGGGCCAACGTCCTGACTTTC
CSATIQGGFLGANVLTF
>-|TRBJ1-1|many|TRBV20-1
TGCAGTGCCTCGGGTGCCTGGGACGAAGCTTTCTTT
CSASGAWDEAFF
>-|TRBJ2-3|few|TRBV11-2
TGTGCCAGCAGCTTCCGCGCGGGACAAAGGGGCTCAGATACGCAGTATTTT
CASSFRAGQRGSDTQYF
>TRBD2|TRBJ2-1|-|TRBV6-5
TGTGTCAGCAGGGTGACCGGGACTAGCTCCTACAATGAGCAGTTCTTC
CVSRVTGTSSYNEQFF
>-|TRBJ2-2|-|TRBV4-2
TGTGCCAGCAGCCAAGAGGGCCTCACAGCCGGGGAGCTGTTTTTT
CASSQEGLTAGELFF
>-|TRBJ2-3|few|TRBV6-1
TGTGCCAGTCGTAGGGGCGGGAACACAGATACGCAGTATTTT
CASRRGGNTDTQYF
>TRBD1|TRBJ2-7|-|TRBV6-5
TGTGCCAGCGGACAGGGGGTTCAGTACTTC
CASGQGVQYF
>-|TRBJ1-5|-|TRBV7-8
TGTGCCAGCAGCTTATCCTGGAGCAATCAGCCCCAGCATTTT
CASSLSWSNQPQHF
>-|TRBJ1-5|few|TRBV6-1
TGTGCCAGCAGTGAAGTTTTATCGTGGGGTAGCAATCAGCCCCAGCATTTT
CASSEVLSWGSNQPQHF
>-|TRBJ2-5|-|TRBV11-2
TGTGCCAGCAGCCCTTTATTTGGGTTAGAGACCCAGTACTTC
CASSPLFGLETQYF
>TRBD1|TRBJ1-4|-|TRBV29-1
TGCAGCGGAAAAGACACAGGGGCGTCTAATGAAAAACTGTTTTTT
CSGKDTGASNEKLFF
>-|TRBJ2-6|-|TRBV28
TGTGCCAGCAGCCCGGCCAGCGCATCTGGGGCCAACGTCCTGACTTTC
CASSPASASGANVLTF
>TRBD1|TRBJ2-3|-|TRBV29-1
TGCAGCGCTAGACAGGGACGAGGGGATACGCAGTATTTT
CSARQGRGDTQYF
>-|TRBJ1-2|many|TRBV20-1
TGCAGTGCTAGATCCCCAGGGGAGGAGGGCTATGGCTACACCTTC
CSARSPGEEGYGYTF
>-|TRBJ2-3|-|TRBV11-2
TGTGCCAGCAGCGCCTCAGTCGATACGCAGTATTTT
CASSASVDTQYF
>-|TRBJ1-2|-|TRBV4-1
TGCGCCAGCAGCCAAGATTGGAGGCAGGGCTATGGCTACACCTTC
CASSQDWRQGYGYTF
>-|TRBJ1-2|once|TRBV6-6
TGTGCCAGCAGTTCCGAGGTCTATGGCTACACCTTC
CASSSEVYGYTF
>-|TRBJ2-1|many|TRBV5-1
TGCGCCAGCTCCGTGGGTACTTCCTACAATGAGCAGTTCTTC
CASSVGTSYNEQFF
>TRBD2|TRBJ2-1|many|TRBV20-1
TGCAGTGCTAGACAGGCTAGCGGGAGGTTCAATGAGCAGTTCTTC
CSARQASGRFNEQFF
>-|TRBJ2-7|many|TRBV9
TGTGCCAGCAGCGTTTTTAAGAGCGGCGAGCAGTACTTC
CASSVFKSGEQYF
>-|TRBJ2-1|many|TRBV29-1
TGCAGCGGTACCCCCGCGAGCAATGAGCAGTTCTTC
CSGTPASNEQFF
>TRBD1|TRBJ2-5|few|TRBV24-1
TGTGCCACCAGTGATTTCGGACAGGGGGCGCGGAATAGAGAGACCCAGTACTTC
CATSDFGQGARNRETQYF
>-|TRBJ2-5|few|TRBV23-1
TGCGCCAGCAGCCCCAATGAGTCCCAGTACTTC
CASSPNESQYF
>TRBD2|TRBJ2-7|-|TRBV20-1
TGCAGTGCTAGAGATTCAAGCGGGGATTTCTACGAGCAGTACTTC
CSARDSSGDFYEQYF
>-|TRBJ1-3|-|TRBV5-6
TGTGCCAGCAGCCGCCTATCTGGAAACACCATATATTTT
CASSRLSGNTIYF
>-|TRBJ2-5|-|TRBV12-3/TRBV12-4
TGTGCCAGCAGTTTAGCCCAACCGGAGGAAGAGACCCAGTACTTC
CASSLAQPEEETQYF
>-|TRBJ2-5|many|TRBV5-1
TGCGCCAGCAGCTCTCCTAGGGACCAAGAGACCCAGTACTTC
CASSSPRDQETQYF
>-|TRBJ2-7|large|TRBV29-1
TGCAGCGTTGAAGCCGTCTCGTCGCCCTACGAGCAGTACTTC
CSVEAVSSPYEQYF
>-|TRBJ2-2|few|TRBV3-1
TGTGCCAGCAGTGCCGGGAACACCGGGGAGCTGTTTTTT
CASSAGNTGELFF
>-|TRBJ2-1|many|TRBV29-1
TGCAGCGTTTCTAGTTTGGGGGCTTACAATGAGCAGTTCTTC
CSVSSLGAYNEQFF
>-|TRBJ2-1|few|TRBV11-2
TGTGCCAGCAGCGGAAAAACCGGGTACAATGAGCAGTTCTTC
CASSGKTGYNEQFF
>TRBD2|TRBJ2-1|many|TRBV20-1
TGCAGTGCTCATACTAGCGGACCCTACAATGAGCAGTTCTTC
CSAHTSGPYNEQFF
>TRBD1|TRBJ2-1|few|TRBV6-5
TGTGCCAGCAGTTACTCCCGGACAGGGTTAGGCAATGAGCAGTTCTTC
CASSYSRTGLGNEQFF